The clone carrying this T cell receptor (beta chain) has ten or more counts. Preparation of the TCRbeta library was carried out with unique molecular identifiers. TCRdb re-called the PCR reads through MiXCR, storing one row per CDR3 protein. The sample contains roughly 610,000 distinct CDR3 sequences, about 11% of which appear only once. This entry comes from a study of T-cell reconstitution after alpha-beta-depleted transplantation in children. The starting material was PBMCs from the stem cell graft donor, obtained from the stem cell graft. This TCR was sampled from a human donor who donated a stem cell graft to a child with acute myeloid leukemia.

The CDR3: CASSSGQIVGELFF. The CDR3 DNA reads TGTGCCAGCAGTTCGGGACAGATAGTCGGGGAGCTGTTTTTT. This chain connects TRBV28 to TRBJ2-2; 7 bases are a match to TRBD1. From germline, CDR1 is MDHEN and CDR2 SYDVKM. This CDR3 is 14 amino acids long. Trimming cost V 4 bases and J 7 bases; bases outside gene matches: 6.